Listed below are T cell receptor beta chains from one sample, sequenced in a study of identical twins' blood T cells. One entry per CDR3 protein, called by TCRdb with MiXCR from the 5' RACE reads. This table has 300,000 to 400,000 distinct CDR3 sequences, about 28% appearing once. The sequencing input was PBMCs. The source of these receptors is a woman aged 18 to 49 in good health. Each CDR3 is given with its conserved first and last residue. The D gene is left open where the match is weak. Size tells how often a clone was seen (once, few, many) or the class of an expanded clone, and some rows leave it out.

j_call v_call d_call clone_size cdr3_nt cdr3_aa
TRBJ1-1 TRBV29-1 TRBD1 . TGCAGCGTTGCCCTTGCCGACAGGGGAAAGTTGGTAGCTTCCTTT CSVALADRGKLVASF
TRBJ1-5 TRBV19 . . TGTGCCAGTAGTATACTCGCTCCCCAGCATTTT CASSILAPQHF
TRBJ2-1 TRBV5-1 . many TGCGCCAGCAGCTTGGACTATATGAATGAGCAGTTCTTC CASSLDYMNEQFF
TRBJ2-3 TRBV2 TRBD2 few TGTGCCAGCCGGGGGGACAGCACAGATACGCAGTATTTT CASRGDSTDTQYF
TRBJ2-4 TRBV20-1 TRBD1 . TGCAGTGCTAGAGCATCGACAGGGGCGGGGAACATTCAGTACTTC CSARASTGAGNIQYF
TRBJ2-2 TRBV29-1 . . TGCAGCGTTGTTCGGGGGCGGGGGGAGCTGTTTTTT CSVVRGRGELFF
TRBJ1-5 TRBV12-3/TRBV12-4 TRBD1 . TGTACCAGCAGTCTTGGGACAGGGGTGCAGCCCCAGCATTTT CTSSLGTGVQPQHF
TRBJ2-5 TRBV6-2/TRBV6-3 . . TGTGCCAGCAGTTTACAGGGAGCGGAGACCCAGTACTTC CASSLQGAETQYF
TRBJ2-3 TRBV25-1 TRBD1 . TGTGCCAGCAGACAGGGGAGTGTGTGGACAGATACGCAGTATTTT CASRQGSVWTDTQYF
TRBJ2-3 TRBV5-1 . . TGCGCCAGCAGCTTGGACGTCATCACAGATACGCAGTATTTT CASSLDVITDTQYF
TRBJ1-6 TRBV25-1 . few TGTGCCAGCAGTGAATTTGGGGCACAGGGTTCACCCCTCCACTTT CASSEFGAQGSPLHF
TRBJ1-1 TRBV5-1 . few TGCGCCAGCAGCTGGGGAGGGTCCGAGAACACTGAAGCTTTCTTT CASSWGGSENTEAFF
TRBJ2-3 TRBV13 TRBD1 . TGTGCCAGCTGCCTACCCTCGGACAGGGACACAGATACGCAGTATTTT CASCLPSDRDTDTQYF
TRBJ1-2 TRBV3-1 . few TGTGCCAGCAGCCAAGATCGAGGGAATCGGGGATCTGAATATGGCTACACCTTC CASSQDRGNRGSEYGYTF
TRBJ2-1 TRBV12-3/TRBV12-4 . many TGTGCCAGCAGTTTGTCCGGCGCGTACAATGAGCAGTTCTTC CASSLSGAYNEQFF
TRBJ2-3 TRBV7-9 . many TGTGCCAGCCTTATAGGGGGGAAAACGGCAGATACGCAGTATTTT CASLIGGKTADTQYF
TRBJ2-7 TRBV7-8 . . TGTGCCAGCAGCTTTAATTCGAACTCCTACGAGCAGTACTTC CASSFNSNSYEQYF
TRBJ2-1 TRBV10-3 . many TGTGCCATCAGTGAATCGGGCAATGAGCAGTTCTTC CAISESGNEQFF
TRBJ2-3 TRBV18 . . TGTGCCAGCTCACCACTTCTTAAAGATACGCAGTATTTT CASSPLLKDTQYF
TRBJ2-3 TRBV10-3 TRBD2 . TGTGCCATCAGTGACGCGGGAGAAGTTACGCAGTATTTT CAISDAGEVTQYF
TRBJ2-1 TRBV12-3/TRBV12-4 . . TGTGCCAGCAGTTTATTAGGCCGGAGTAATGAGCAGTTCTTC CASSLLGRSNEQFF
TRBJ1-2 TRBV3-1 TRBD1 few TGTGCCAGCAGCCAAGACTGGACAGGGACCTATGGCTACACCTTC CASSQDWTGTYGYTF
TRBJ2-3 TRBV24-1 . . TGTGCCACCAGTGATTTGGAGGCAGATACGCAGTATTTT CATSDLEADTQYF
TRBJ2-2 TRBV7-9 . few TGTGCCAGCAGCGAAAATATCGCGAACACCGGGGAGCTGTTTTTT CASSENIANTGELFF
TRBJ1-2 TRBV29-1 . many TGCAGCGTTTCATCAGAGATCTATGGCTACACCTTC CSVSSEIYGYTF